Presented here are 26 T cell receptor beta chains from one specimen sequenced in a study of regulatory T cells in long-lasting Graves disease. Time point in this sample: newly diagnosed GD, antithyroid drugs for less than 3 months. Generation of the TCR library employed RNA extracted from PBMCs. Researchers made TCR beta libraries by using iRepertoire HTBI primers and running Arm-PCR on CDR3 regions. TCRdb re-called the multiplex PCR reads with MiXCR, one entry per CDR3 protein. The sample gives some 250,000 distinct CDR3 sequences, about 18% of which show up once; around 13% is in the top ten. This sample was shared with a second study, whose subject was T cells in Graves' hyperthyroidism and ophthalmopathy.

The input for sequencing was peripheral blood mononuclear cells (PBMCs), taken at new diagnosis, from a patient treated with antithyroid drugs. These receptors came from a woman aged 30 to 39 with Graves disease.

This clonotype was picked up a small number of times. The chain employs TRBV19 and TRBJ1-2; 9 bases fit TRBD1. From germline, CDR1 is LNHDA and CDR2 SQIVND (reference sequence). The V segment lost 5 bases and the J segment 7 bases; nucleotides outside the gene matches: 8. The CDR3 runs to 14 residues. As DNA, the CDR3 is TGTGCCAGTAGTGCGGGGACAGGGAAGACTGGCTACACCTTC. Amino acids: CASSAGTGKTGYTF.

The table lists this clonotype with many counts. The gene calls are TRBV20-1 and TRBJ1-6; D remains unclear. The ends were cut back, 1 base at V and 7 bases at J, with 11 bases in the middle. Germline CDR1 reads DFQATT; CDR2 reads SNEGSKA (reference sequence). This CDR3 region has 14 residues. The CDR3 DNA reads TGCAGTGCTAGAGGCCCGGGTCGGAATTCACCCCTCCACTTT. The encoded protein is CSARGPGRNSPLHF.

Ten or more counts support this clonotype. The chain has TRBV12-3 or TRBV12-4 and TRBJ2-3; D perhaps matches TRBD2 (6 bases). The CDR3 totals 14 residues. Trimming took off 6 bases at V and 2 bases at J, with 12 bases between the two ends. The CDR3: CASRDGGITDTQYF. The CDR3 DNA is TGTGCCAGCAGGGACGGGGGAATCACAGATACGCAGTATTTT.

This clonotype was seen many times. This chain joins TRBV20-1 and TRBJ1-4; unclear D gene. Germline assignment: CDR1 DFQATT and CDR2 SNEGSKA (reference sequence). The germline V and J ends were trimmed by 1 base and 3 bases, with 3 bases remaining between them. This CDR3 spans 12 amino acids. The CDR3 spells CSARGANEKLFF. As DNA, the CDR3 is TGCAGTGCTAGAGGGGCTAATGAAAAACTGTTTTTT.

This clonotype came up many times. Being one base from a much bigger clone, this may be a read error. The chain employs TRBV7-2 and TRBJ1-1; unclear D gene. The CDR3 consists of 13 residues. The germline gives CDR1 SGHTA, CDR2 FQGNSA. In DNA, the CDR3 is TGTGCCAGCAGCCCCGGGAGGAACACTAAAGCTTTCTTT. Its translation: CASSPGRNTKAFF.

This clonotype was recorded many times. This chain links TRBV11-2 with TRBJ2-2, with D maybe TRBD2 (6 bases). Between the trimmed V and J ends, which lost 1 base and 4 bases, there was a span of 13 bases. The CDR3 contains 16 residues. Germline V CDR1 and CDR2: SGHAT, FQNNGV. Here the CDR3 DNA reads TGTGCCAGCAGCTTAGCGCCGGGGGACGGCACCGGGGAGCTGTTTTTT. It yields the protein CASSLAPGDGTGELFF. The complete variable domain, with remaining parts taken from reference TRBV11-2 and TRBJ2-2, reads EAGVAQSPRYKIIEKRQSVAFWCNPISGHATLYWYQQILGQGPKLLIQFQNNGVVDDSQLPKDRFSAERLKGVDSTLKIQPAKLEDSAVYLCASSLAPGDGTGELFFGEGSRLTVL.

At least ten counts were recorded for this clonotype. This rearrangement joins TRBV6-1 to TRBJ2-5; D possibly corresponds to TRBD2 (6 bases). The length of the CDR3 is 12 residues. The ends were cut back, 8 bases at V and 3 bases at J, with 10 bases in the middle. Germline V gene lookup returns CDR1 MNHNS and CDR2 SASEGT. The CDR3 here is CASRRAEETQYF. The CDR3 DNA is TGTGCCAGCCGGAGGGCAGAAGAGACCCAGTACTTC.

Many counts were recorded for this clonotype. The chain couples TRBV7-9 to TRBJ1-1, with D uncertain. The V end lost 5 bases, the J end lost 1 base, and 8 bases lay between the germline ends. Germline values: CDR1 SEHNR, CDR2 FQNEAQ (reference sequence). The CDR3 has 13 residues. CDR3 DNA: TGTGCCAGCAGCCGTGGACCGAACACTGAAGCTTTCTTT. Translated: CASSRGPNTEAFF.

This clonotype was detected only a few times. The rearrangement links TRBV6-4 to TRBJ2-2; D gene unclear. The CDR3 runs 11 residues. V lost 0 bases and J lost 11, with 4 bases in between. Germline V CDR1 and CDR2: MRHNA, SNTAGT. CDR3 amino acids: CASSDSTELFF. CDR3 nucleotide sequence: TGTGCCAGCAGTGACTCGACCGAGCTGTTTTTT.

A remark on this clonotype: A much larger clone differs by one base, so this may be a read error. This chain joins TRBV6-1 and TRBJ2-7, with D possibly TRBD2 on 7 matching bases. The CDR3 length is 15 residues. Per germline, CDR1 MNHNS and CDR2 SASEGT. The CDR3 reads CASRMRGLRVYGQYF. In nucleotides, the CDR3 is TGTGCCAGCAGGATGCGGGGGCTGAGGGTTTACGGGCAGTACTTC.

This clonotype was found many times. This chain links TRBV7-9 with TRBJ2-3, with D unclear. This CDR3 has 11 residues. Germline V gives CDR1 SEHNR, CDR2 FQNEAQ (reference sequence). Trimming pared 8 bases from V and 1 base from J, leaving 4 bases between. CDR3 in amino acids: CASCRTDTQYF. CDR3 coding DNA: TGTGCCAGCTGCCGCACAGATACGCAGTATTTT.

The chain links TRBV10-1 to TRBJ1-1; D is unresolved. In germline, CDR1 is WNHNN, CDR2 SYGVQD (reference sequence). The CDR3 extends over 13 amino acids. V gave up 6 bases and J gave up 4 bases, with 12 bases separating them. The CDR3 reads CASSLEPATEAFF. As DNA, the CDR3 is TGCGCCAGCAGCCTGGAGCCAGCCACTGAAGCTTTCTTT.

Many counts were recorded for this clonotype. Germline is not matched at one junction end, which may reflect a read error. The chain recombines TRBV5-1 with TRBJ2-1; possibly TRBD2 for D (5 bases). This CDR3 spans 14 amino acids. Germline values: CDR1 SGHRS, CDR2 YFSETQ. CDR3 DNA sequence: TGTGCCAGCAGCTTGTCGACGGGGAACAATGAGCAGTTCTTC. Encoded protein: CASSLSTGNNEQFF.

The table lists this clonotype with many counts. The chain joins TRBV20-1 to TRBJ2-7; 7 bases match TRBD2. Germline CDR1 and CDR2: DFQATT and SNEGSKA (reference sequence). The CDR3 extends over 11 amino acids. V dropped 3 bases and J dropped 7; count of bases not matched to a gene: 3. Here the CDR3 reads CSASAGEEQYF. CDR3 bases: TGCAGTGCTAGTGCGGGGGAGGAGCAGTACTTC.

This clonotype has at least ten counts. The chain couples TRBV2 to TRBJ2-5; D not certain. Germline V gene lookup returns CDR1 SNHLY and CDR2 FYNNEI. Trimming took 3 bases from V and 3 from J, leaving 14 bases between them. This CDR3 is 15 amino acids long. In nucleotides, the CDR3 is TGTGCCAGCAGTGAGCGAGCTGGATTCAAAGAGACCCAGTACTTC. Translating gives CASSERAGFKETQYF.

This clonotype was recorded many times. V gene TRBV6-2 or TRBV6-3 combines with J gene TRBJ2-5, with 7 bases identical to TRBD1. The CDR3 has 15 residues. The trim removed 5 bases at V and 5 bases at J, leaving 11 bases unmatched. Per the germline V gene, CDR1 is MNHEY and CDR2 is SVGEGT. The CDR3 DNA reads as TGTGCCAGCAGTGTGCAGACAGGGAGAGGGGAGACCCAGTACTTC. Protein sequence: CASSVQTGRGETQYF.

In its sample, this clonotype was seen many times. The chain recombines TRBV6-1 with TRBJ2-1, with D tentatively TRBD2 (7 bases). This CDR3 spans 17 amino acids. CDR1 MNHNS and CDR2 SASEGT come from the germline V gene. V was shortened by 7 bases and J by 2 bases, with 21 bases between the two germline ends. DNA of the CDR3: TGTGCCAGCACCGAGGGGGGGTCTAGGAACCCCTACAATGAGCAGTTCTTC. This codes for CASTEGGSRNPYNEQFF.

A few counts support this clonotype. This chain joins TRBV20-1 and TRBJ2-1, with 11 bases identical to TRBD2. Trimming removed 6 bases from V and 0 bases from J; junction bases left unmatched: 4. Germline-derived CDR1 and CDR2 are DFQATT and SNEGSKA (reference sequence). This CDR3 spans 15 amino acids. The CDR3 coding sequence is TGCAGTGCATCGGGACTAGCGGTCTCCTACAATGAGCAGTTCTTC. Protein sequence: CSASGLAVSYNEQFF.

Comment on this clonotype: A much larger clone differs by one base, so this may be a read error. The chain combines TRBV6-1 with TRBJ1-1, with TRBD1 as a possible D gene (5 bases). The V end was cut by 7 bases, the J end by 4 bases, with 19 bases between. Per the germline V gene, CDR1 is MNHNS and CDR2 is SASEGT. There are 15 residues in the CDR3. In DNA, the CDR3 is TGTGCCAGCATCCCCTACAGGTCGCGGGGCACTGAAGCTTTCTTT. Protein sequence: CASIPYRSRGTEAFF.

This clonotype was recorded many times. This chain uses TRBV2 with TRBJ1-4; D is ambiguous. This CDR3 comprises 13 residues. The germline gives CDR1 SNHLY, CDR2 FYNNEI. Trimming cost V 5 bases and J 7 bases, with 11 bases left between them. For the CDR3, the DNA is TGTGCCAGCAGTCCTCGACCGGGTGAAAAACTGTTTTTT. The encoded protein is CASSPRPGEKLFF.

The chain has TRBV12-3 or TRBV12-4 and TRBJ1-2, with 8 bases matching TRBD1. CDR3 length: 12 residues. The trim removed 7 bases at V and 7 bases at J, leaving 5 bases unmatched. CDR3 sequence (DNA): TGTGCCAGCACCGATGACAGGGGTGGCTACACCTTC. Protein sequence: CASTDDRGGYTF.

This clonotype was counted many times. The DNA of the CDR3 is TGTGCCAGCAGCCGGGGCCTTGGGGATGAGCAGTTCTTC. Encoded protein: CASSRGLGDEQFF. The J gene is TRBJ2-1, the V gene TRBV7-3; D is possibly TRBD1 or TRBD2 (5 bases each). Germline values: CDR1 SGHTA, CDR2 FQGTGA. The CDR3 extends over 13 amino acids. V lost 5 bases to trimming and J lost 8 bases, with 13 bases between them.

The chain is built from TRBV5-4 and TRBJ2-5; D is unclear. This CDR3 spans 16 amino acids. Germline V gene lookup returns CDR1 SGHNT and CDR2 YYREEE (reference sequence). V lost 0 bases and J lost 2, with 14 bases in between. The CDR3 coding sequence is TGTGCCAGCAGCTTGGCGCGACTTGGTGATCAAGAGACCCAGTACTTC. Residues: CASSLARLGDQETQYF. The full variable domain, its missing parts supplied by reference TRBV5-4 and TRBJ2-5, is ETGVTQSPTHLIKTRGQQVTLRCSSQSGHNTVSWYQQALGQGPQFIFQYYREEENGRGNFPPRFSGLQFPNYSSELNVNALELDDSALYLCASSLARLGDQETQYFGPGTRLLVL.

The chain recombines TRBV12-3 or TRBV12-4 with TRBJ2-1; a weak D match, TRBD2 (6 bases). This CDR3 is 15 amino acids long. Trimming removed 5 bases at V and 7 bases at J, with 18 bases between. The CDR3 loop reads CASSEGDWWRNEQFF. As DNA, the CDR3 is TGTGCCAGCAGTGAAGGGGACTGGTGGAGAAATGAGCAGTTCTTC.

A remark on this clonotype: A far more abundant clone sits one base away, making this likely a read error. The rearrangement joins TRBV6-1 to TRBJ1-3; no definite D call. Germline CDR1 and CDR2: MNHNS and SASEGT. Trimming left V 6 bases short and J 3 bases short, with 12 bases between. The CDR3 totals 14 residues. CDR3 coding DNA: TGTGCCAGCAGCCAACATGAGGGTGGAAACACCATATATTTT. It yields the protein CASSQHEGGNTIYF.

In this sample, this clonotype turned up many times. CDR3 in amino acids: CSARTANSNQPQHF. The CDR3 DNA follows: TGCAGTGCTAGGACAGCAAATAGCAATCAGCCCCAGCATTTT. This rearrangement joins TRBV20-1 to TRBJ1-5, with D tentatively TRBD1 (5 bases). V lost 3 bases, J lost 0 bases, and 9 bases lay in between. Germline CDR1 is DFQATT and CDR2 is SNEGSKA (reference sequence). The length of the CDR3 is 14 residues.